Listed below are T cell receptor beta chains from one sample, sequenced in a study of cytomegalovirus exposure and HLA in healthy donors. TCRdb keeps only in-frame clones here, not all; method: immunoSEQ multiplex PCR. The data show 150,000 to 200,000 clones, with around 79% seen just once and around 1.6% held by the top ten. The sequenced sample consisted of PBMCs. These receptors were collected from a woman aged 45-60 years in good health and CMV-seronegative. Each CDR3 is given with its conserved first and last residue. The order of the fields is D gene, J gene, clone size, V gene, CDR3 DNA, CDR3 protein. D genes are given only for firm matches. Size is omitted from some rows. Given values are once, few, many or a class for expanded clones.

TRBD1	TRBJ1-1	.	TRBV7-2	TGTGCCAGCAGCTTGACCGGGACAGGGCCCTCAGGTGGGGCTTTCTTT	CASSLTGTGPSGGAFF
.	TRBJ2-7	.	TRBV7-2	TGTGCCAGCAGCTTATACCAGTCCCTCCCCTACGAGCAGTACTTC	CASSLYQSLPYEQYF
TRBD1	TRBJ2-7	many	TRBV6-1	TGTGCCTCAACAGGGGTTAACCACTACGAGCAGTACTTC	CASTGVNHYEQYF
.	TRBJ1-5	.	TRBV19	TGTGCCAGTACCGGTAGGGGCCTCGGACAGCCCCAGCATTTT	CASTGRGLGQPQHF
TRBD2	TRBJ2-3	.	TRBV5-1	TGCGCCAGCAGCCTCCGGACTAGCGGGGGTTCTAGCACAGATACGCAGTATTTT	CASSLRTSGGSSTDTQYF
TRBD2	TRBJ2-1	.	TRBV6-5	TGTGCCAGCAGCCCCCCTACTAGCGGGAGAGGCGAGCAGTTCTTC	CASSPPTSGRGEQFF
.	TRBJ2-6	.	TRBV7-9	TGTGCCAGCAGCACTCAGGGGACTGGGGCCAACGTCCTGACTTTC	CASSTQGTGANVLTF
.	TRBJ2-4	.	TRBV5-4	TGTGCCAGCAGCCGGATGACAAGAGCCAAAAACATTCAGTACTTC	CASSRMTRAKNIQYF
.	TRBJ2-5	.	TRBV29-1	TGCAGCGTTCTACCCTCGGGACTTCAAGAGACCCAGTACTTC	CSVLPSGLQETQYF
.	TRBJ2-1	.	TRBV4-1	TGCGCCAGCAGCCCATCTGAGAACTCCTACAATGAGCAGTTCTTC	CASSPSENSYNEQFF
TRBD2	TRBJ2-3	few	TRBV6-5	TGTGCCAGCAGTTACTCTGGGAGGGGCACAGATACGCAGTATTTT	CASSYSGRGTDTQYF
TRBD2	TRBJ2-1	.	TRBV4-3	TGCGCCAGCAGCCCCCGGGACTACTACAATGAGCAGTTCTTC	CASSPRDYYNEQFF
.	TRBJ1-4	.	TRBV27	TGTGCCAGCAGTAGGGGGTCAAGGACACCTGAAAAACTGTTTTTT	CASSRGSRTPEKLFF
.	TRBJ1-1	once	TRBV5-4	TGTGCCAGCAGCCTTATGACAGGCCCAAAGATGAACACTGAAGCTTTCTTT	CASSLMTGPKMNTEAFF
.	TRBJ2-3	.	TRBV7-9	TGTGCCAGCAGCTTAGCGTCCGGCACAGATACGCAGTATTTT	CASSLASGTDTQYF
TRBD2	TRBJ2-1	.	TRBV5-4	TGTGCCAGCAGCCCAGGATCACTAGCGGGGGGATCCTCCTACAATGAGCAGTTCTTC	CASSPGSLAGGSSYNEQFF
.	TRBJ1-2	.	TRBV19	TGTGCCAGTAGCGACCCCAGGGGCCCGGTGAGAGGCTACACCTTC	CASSDPRGPVRGYTF
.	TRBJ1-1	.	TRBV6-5	TGTGCCAGCAGTCGTCGGGTGGGTGTCAACACTGAAGCTTTCTTT	CASSRRVGVNTEAFF
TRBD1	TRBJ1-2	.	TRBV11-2	TGTGCCAGCAGCTTCCGGGGACAGGGTAGCTATGGCTACACCTTC	CASSFRGQGSYGYTF
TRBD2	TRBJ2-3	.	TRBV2	TGTGCCAGCAGTCTTAGCGGGGGTGGCACAGATACGCAGTATTTT	CASSLSGGGTDTQYF
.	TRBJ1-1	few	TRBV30	TGTGCCTGGGGACGGGGAAACACTGAAGCTTTCTTT	CAWGRGNTEAFF
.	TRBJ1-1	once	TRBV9	TGTGCCAGCAGCGTGAGACACCGAAGGAATATGAACACTGAAGCTTTCTTT	CASSVRHRRNMNTEAFF
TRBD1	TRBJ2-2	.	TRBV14	TGTGCCAGCAGCCACCGGGACAGAATACTGTTTGGGGCCGGCGGGGAGCTGTTTTTT	CASSHRDRILFGAGGELFF
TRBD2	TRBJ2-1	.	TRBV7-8	TGTGCCAGCAGCTTAAGCGGGAGCCACAATGAGCAGTTCTTC	CASSLSGSHNEQFF
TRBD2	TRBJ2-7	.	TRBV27	TGTGCCAGCAGCCGGACTAGCAGTCCCTACGAGCAGTACTTC	CASSRTSSPYEQYF
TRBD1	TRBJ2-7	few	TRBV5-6	TGTGCCAGCAGCTGGAGGACAGGCCGCTACGAGCAGTACTTC	CASSWRTGRYEQYF
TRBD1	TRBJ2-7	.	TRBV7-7	TGTGCTAGCAGCCCAACGACAGGGCCCTACGAGCAGTACTTC	CASSPTTGPYEQYF
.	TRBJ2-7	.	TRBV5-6	TGTGCCAGCATATCTCGCGGACTGCCCTACGAGCAGTACTTC	CASISRGLPYEQYF
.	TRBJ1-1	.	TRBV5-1	TGCGCCAGCAGCTTAGGGGCCCTGAACACTGAAGCTTTCTTT	CASSLGALNTEAFF
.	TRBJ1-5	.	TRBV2	TGTGCCAGCAGTGCGGCGAGCCAGGGGAGTATGGGGAATCAGCCCCAGCATTTT	CASSAASQGSMGNQPQHF
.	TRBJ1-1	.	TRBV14	TGTGCCAGCAGCCAAGAAAACAGGGCGGGTGTAGCTTTCTTT	CASSQENRAGVAFF
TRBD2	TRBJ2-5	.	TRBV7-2	TGTGCCAGCAGCCCAAGCCGAGGGACTAGCGGGGGGGAGACCCAGTACTTC	CASSPSRGTSGGETQYF
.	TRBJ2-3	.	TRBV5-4	TGTGCCAGCACTCCCTCAGGGGCGGCAGATACGCAGTATTTT	CASTPSGAADTQYF
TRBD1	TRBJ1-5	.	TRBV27	TGTGCCAGCAGTTCTGGGGGACAGGGGACTCAGCCCCAGCATTTT	CASSSGGQGTQPQHF
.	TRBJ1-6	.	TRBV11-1	TGTGCCAGCAGCCTCCTAGGACAGAACTCCTATAATTCACCCCTCCACTTT	CASSLLGQNSYNSPLHF
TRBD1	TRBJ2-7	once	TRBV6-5	TGTGCCAGCAGCCAACCCGACAGGGGAAGCCACGAGCAGTACTTC	CASSQPDRGSHEQYF
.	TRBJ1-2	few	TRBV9	TGTGCCAGCAGCGTAACCGGACAGTTTGGCTACACCTTC	CASSVTGQFGYTF
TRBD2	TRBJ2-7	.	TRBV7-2	TGTGCCAGCAGCTCTACTAGCGGGGGGGCCCTCGAGCAGTACTTC	CASSSTSGGALEQYF
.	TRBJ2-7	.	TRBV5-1	TGCGCCAGCAGCTTAGTCTCGGGGGTCTCCTACGAGCAGTACTTC	CASSLVSGVSYEQYF
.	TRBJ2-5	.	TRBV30	TGTGCCTGGAGTCCCGGTACGGAGACCCAGTACTTC	CAWSPGTETQYF
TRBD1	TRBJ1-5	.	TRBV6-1	TGTGCCAGCAGTTCCGGGACAGGGCTCAATCAGCCCCAGCATTTT	CASSSGTGLNQPQHF
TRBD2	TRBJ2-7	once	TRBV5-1	TGCGCCAGCAGCTTAGGTGGGAGGACTAGCGGATCCTACGAGCAGTACTTC	CASSLGGRTSGSYEQYF
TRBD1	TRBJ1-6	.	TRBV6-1	TGTGCCGGCAGAGAGGGACAGTATAATTCACCCCTCCACTTT	CAGREGQYNSPLHF
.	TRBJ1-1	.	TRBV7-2	TGTGCCAGCACTTCTGGGCCCCGAATAGGTGAAGCTTTCTTT	CASTSGPRIGEAFF
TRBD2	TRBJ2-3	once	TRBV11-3	TGTGCCAGCAGCTTGGGACTAGCGGGAGGGGCAGATACGCAGTATTTT	CASSLGLAGGADTQYF
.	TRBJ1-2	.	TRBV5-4	TGTGCCAGCAGCTCGGGTGGAGACCGCCGATTTGGGGGCTACACCTTC	CASSSGGDRRFGGYTF
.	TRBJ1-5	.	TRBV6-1	TGTGCCAGCAGGGGGCAGTATAGCAATCAGCCCCAGCATTTT	CASRGQYSNQPQHF
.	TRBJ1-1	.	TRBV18	TGTGCCAGCTCACCTTGGGACACCCCGAACACTGAAGCTTTCTTT	CASSPWDTPNTEAFF
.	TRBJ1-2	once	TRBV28	TGTGCCAGCAGTTCCTCGGGGGGAGGGAACGTGGGCTACACCTTC	CASSSSGGGNVGYTF
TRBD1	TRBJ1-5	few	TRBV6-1	TGTGCCAGCAGTGCCAGGGACAGGACTAGCAATCAGCCCCAGCATTTT	CASSARDRTSNQPQHF
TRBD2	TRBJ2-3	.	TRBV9	TGTGCCAGCAGCATCCCCGGGGGGGCCGGGAAAGATACGCAGTATTTT	CASSIPGGAGKDTQYF
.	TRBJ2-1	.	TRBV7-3	TGTGCCAGCAGCGACCGGGACTCGATAAAGGATGAGCAGTTCTTC	CASSDRDSIKDEQFF
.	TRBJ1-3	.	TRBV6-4	TGTGCCAGCAGTGCAGACGCTAGCTCTGGAAACACCATATATTTT	CASSADASSGNTIYF
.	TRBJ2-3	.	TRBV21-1	TGTGCCAGCAGTTTGACTGCACCGAAAATCACAGATACGCAGTATTTT	CASSLTAPKITDTQYF
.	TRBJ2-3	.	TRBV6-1	TGTGCCAGCAGGGCGAGGCAGCGCACAGATACGCAGTATTTT	CASRARQRTDTQYF
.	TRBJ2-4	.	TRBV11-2	TGTGCCAGCAGCCCTCGGTTGGACATTCAGTACTTC	CASSPRLDIQYF
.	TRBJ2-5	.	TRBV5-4	TGTGCCAGTAGCTCCGAGGAACGGGAGACCCAGTACTTC	CASSSEERETQYF